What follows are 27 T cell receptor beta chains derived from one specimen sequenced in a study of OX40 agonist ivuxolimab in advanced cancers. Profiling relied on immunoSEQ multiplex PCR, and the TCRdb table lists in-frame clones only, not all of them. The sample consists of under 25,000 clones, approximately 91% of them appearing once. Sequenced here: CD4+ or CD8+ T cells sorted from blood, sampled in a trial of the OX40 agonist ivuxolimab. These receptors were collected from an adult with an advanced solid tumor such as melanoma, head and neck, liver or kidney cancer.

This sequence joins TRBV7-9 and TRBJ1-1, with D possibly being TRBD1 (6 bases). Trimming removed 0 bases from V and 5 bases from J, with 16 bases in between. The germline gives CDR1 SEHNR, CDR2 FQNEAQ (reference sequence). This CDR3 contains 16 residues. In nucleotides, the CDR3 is TGTGCCAGCAGCTTAGCGCAAGGGGGTGGAAGAACTGAAGCTTTCTTT. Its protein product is CASSLAQGGGRTEAFF.

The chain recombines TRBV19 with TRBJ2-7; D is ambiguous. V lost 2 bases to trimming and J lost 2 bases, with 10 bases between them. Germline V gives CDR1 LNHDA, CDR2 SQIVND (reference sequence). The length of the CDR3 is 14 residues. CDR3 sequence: CASSIKGTAYEQYF. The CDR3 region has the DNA TGTGCCAGTAGTATAAAGGGTACAGCCTACGAGCAGTACTTC.

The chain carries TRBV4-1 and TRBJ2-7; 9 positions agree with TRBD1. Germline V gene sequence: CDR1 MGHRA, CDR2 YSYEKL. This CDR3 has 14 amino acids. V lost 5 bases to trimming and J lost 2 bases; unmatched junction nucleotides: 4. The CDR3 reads CASSNRDRAYEQYF. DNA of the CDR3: TGCGCCAGCAGCAACCGGGACAGGGCCTACGAGCAGTACTTC.

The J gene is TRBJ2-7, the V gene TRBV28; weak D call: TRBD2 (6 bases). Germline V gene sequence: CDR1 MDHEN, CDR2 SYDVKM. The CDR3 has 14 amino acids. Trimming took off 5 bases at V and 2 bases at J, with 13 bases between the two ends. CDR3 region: CASSRGVLTYEQYF. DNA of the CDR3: TGTGCCAGCAGTCGCGGGGTTCTTACCTACGAGCAGTACTTC.

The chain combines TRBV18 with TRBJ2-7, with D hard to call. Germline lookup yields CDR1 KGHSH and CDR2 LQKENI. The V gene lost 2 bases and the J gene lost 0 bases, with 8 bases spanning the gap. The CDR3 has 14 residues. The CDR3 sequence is CASSPRDFSYEQYF. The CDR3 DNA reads TGTGCCAGCTCACCAAGGGATTTCTCCTACGAGCAGTACTTC.

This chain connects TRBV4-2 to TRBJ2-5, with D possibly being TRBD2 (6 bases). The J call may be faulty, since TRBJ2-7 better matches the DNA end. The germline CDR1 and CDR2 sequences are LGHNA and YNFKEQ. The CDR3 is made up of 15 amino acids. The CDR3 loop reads CASSQSSGLSYEQYF. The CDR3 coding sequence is TGTGCCAGCAGCCAATCGAGCGGGCTCTCCTACGAGCAGTACTTC.

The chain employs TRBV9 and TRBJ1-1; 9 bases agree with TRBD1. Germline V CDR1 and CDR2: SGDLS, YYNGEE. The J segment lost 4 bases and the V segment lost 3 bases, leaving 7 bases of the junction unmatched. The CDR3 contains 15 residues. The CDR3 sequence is CASSAATGGLTEAFF. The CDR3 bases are TGTGCCAGCAGCGCCGCGACAGGGGGACTCACTGAAGCTTTCTTT.

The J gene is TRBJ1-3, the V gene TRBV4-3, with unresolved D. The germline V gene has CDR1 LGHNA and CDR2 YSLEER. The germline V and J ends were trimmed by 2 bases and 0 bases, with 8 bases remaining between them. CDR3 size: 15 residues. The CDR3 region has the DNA TGCGCCAGCAGCCAATCAAGTACCTCTGGAAACACCATATATTTT. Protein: CASSQSSTSGNTIYF.

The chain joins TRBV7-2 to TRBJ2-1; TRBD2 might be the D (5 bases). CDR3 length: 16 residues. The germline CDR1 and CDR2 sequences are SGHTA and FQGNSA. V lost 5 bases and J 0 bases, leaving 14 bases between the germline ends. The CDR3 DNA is TGTGCCAGCAGCAACCCGACTACGAGCTCCTACAATGAGCAGTTCTTC. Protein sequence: CASSNPTTSSYNEQFF. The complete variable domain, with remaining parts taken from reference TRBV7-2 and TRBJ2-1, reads GAGVSQSPSNKVTEKGKDVELRCDPISGHTALYWYRQSLGQGLEFLIYFQGNSAPDKSGLPSDRFSAERTGGSVSTLTIQRTQQEDSAVYLCASSNPTTSSYNEQFFGPGTRLTVL.

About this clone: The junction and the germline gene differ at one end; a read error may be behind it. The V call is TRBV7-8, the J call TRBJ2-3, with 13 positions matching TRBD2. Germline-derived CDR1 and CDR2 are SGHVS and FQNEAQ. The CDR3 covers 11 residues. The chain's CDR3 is CASSSGLAGSF. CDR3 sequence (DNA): TGTGCCAGCAGCTCGGGACTAGCGGGGTCCTTT. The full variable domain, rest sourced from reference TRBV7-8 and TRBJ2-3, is GAGVSQSPRYKVAKRGQDVALRCDPISGHVSLFWYQQALGQGPEFLTYFQNEAQLDKSGLPSDRFFAERPEGSVSTLKIQRTQQEDSAVYLCASSSGLAGSFGPGTRLTVL.

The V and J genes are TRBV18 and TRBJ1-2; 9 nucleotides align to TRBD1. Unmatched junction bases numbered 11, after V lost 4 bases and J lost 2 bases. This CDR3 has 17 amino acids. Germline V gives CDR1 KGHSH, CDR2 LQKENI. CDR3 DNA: TGTGCCAGCTCACGAGGGACAGGGCTTACACAAAACTATGGCTACACCTTC. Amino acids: CASSRGTGLTQNYGYTF.

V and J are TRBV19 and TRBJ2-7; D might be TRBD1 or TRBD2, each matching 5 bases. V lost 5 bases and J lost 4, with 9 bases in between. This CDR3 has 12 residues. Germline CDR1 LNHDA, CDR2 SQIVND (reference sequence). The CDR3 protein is CASSPGSYEQYF. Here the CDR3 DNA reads TGTGCCAGTAGTCCAGGGAGTTACGAGCAGTACTTC.

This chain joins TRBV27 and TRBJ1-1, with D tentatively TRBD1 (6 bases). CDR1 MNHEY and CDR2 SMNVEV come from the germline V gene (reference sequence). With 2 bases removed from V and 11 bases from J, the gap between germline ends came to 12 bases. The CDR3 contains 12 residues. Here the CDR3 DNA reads TGTGCCAGCAGTTTAGAGGGGGGCGAGGCTTTCTTT. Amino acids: CASSLEGGEAFF.

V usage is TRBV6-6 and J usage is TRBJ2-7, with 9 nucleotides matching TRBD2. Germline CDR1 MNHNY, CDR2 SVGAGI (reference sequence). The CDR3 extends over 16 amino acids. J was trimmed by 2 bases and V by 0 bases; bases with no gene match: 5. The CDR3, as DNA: TGTGCCAGCAGTTACTCGAGACTAGCGGAGACCTACGAGCAGTACTTC. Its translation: CASSYSRLAETYEQYF.

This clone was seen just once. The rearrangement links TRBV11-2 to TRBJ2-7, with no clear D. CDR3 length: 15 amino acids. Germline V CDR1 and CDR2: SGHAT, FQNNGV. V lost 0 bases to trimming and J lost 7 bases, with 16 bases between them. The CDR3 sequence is CASSLDPRPWGEQYF. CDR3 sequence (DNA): TGTGCCAGCAGCTTAGACCCGCGACCCTGGGGAGAGCAGTACTTC.

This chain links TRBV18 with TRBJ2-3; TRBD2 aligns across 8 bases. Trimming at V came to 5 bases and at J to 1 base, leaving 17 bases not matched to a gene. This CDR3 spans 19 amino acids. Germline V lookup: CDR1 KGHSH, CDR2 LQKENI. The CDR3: CASSETNAYLTSGTDTQYF. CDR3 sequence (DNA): TGTGCCAGCTCAGAGACTAACGCCTATTTGACTAGCGGCACAGATACGCAGTATTTT.

CDR3 sequence: CASSTQGYSSYNEQFF. The CDR3 DNA is TGTGCCAGTAGTACGCAGGGGTATTCGTCCTACAATGAGCAGTTCTTC. This chain uses TRBV19 with TRBJ2-1; perhaps TRBD1 as D (6 bases). V lost 4 bases, J lost 1 base, and 14 bases lay in between. Germline lookup yields CDR1 LNHDA and CDR2 SQIVND (reference sequence). The CDR3 is 16 residues long.

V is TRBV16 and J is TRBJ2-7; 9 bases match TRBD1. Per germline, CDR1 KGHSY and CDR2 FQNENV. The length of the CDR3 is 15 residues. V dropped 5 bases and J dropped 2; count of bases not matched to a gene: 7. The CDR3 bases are TGTGCCAGCAGCTCCGGGACAGGGCTCCCCTACGAGCAGTACTTC. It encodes CASSSGTGLPYEQYF.

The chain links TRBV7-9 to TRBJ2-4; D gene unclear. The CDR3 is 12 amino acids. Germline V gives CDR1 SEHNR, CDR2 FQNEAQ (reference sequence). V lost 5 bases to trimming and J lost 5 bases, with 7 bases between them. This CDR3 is CASSLSQNIQYF. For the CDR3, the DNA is TGTGCCAGCAGCCTCAGCCAAAACATTCAGTACTTC.

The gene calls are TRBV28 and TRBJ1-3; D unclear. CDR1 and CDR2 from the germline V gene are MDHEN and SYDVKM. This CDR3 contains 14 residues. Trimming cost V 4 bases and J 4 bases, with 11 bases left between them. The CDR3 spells CASSYRVAGNTIYF. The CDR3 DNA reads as TGTGCCAGCAGTTATAGGGTGGCCGGAAACACCATATATTTT.

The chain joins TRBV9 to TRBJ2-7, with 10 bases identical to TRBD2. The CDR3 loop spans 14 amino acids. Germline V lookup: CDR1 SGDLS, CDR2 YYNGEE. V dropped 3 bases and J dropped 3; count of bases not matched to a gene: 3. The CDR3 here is CASSAERGGYEQYF. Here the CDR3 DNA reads TGTGCCAGCAGCGCCGAGCGGGGGGGCTACGAGCAGTACTTC.

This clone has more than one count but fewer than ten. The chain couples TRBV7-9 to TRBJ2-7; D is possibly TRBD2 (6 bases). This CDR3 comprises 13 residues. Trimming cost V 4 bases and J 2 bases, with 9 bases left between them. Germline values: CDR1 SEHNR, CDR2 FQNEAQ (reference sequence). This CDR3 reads CASSWRAPYEQYF. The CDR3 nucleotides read TGTGCCAGCAGCTGGAGGGCTCCCTACGAGCAGTACTTC.

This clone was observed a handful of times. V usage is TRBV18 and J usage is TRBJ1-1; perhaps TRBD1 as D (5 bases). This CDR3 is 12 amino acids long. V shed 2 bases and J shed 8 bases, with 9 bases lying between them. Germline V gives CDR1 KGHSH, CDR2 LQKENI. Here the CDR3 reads CASSPKGTEAFF. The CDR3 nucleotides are TGTGCCAGCTCACCAAAAGGGACCGAAGCTTTCTTT.

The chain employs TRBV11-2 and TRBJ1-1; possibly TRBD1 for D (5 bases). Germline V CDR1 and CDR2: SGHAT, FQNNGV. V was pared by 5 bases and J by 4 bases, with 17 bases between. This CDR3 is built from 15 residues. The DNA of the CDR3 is TGTGCCAGCAGCCTGGGACGGATTAGAGGCACTGAAGCTTTCTTT. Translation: CASSLGRIRGTEAFF.

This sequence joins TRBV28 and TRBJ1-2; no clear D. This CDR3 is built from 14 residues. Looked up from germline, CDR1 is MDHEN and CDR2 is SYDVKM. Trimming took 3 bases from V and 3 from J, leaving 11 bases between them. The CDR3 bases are TGTGCCAGCAGTTTGAAAGGGAGGGACTATGGCTACACCTTC. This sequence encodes CASSLKGRDYGYTF.

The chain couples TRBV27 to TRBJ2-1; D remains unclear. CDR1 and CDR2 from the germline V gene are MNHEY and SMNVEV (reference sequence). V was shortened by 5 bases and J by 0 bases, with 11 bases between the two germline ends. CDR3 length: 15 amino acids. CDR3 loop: CASSPPLSSYNEQFF. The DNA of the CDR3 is TGTGCCAGCAGTCCCCCGTTAAGCTCCTACAATGAGCAGTTCTTC.

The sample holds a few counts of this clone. Here the CDR3 reads CASSLEWVENGYTF. The CDR3 DNA is TGTGCCAGCAGCTTAGAATGGGTTGAGAATGGCTACACCTTC. The chain combines TRBV7-9 with TRBJ1-2; D is unresolved. The CDR3 consists of 14 residues. Trimming pared 1 base from V and 6 bases from J, leaving 12 bases between. Per the germline V gene, CDR1 is SEHNR and CDR2 is FQNEAQ (reference sequence).